This passage covers 10 T cell receptor beta chains from one sample sequenced in a study of beta chain features in type 1 diabetes. Study-wide points: TCRB CDR3s from Type 1 diabetes patients were moderately but significantly shorter in all four CD4+ subsets.

Since all of the isolated RNA was reverse transcribed, expressed TCRB transcripts were what got sequenced. Clones were read by immunoSEQ multiplex PCR, and TCRdb kept only the in-frame ones, dropping some. This table holds about 700,000 clones, over 10% found once. What these receptors recognize is not known. The sequencing input was naive CD4+ T cells from blood. The receptors originated from a man younger than 35 with type 1 diabetes.

The chain uses TRBV18 and TRBJ2-5; a possible D gene is TRBD2 (6 bases). Germline CDR1 is KGHSH and CDR2 is LQKENI. The CDR3 loop spans 13 amino acids. Trimming stripped 8 bases from V and 5 bases from J, with 15 bases between. In DNA form, the CDR3 reads TGTGCCAGCCAGCGCGGGGAGAAGGAGACCCAGTACTTC. This encodes CASQRGEKETQYF.

This clone was seen only a few times. Other nucleotide sequences in the sample specify the same CDR3. V and J are TRBV29-1 and TRBJ1-1; tentative D call: TRBD1 (5 bases). This CDR3 is 10 amino acids long. Germline V CDR1 and CDR2: SQVTM, ANQGSEA. With 3 bases removed from V and 7 bases from J, the gap between germline ends came to 6 bases. CDR3: CSVEGGEAFF. In DNA form, the CDR3 reads TGCAGCGTTGAGGGGGGTGAAGCTTTCTTT.

The chain recombines TRBV7-2 with TRBJ2-3, with D hard to call. The germline V gene has CDR1 SGHTA and CDR2 FQGNSA. Trimming removed 8 bases at V and 0 bases at J, with 9 bases between. This CDR3 contains 13 residues. CDR3 residues: CASRISSTDTQYF. The CDR3 DNA reads TGTGCCAGCCGGATCTCTAGCACAGATACGCAGTATTTT.

The chain recombines TRBV5-1 with TRBJ1-4, with no clear D. Per the germline V gene, CDR1 is SGHRS and CDR2 is YFSETQ. Trimming removed 4 bases from V and 8 bases from J, with 12 bases in between. The CDR3 covers 13 residues. CDR3 protein: CASSQTETEKLFF. CDR3 DNA: TGCGCCAGCAGCCAGACGGAAACCGAAAAACTGTTTTTT.

The chain uses TRBV29-1 and TRBJ1-2, with D unclear. V lost 1 base and J 4 bases, leaving 13 bases between the germline ends. CDR1 is SQVTM and CDR2 is ANQGSEA in the germline V gene. The CDR3 covers 14 residues. CDR3 bases: TGCAGCGTTGAAGGGACCGTGCCCCTCTATGGCTACACCTTC. It specifies CSVEGTVPLYGYTF.

The J gene is TRBJ2-3, the V gene TRBV7-2, with 8 positions matching TRBD1. Germline V gene data show CDR1 as SGHTA and CDR2 as FQGNSA. CDR3 length equals 14 residues. The ends lost 6 bases at V and 2 bases at J; junction bases unmatched: 4. CDR3 coding DNA: TGTGCCAGCAGTCAGGGGGCCTACACAGATACGCAGTATTTT. Amino acid sequence: CASSQGAYTDTQYF.

The gene calls are TRBV5-4 and TRBJ2-5; 8 bases agree with TRBD2. V gave up 4 bases and J gave up 4 bases; unmatched junction bases: 12. The CDR3 extends over 16 amino acids. Germline V gene data show CDR1 as SGHNT and CDR2 as YYREEE (reference sequence). CDR3 amino acids: CASSPQLAEPSETQYF. The CDR3 DNA is TGTGCCAGCAGCCCTCAACTAGCGGAGCCATCAGAGACCCAGTACTTC.

This clone was detected only a few times. The chain employs TRBV7-2 and TRBJ2-5; 7 bases are shared with TRBD2. Germline CDR1 is SGHTA and CDR2 is FQGNSA. The CDR3 consists of 15 residues. Trimming cost V 1 base and J 5 bases; bases outside gene matches: 7. CDR3 DNA sequence: TGTGCCAGCAGCTTAGGTGGGACTAACTTGGAGACCCAGTACTTC. It translates to CASSLGGTNLETQYF.

This clone has a handful of counts. This sample also contains other DNA sequences that code for the same CDR3. The chain recombines TRBV5-1 with TRBJ2-1; no reliable D call. This CDR3 has 11 amino acids. Germline V gene data show CDR1 as SGHRS and CDR2 as YFSETQ. Trimming shortened V by 0 bases and J by 10 bases, and 5 bases separated the two germline ends. In DNA, the CDR3 is TGCGCCAGCAGCTTGGAAACAGAGCAGTTCTTC. Protein product: CASSLETEQFF.

The sample holds a few counts of this clone. The CDR3 spells CASSYSRGANQPQHF. CDR3 DNA sequence: TGTGCCAGCAGCTATTCCAGAGGGGCCAATCAGCCCCAGCATTTT. The chain carries TRBV7-9 and TRBJ1-5; TRBD1 is a possible D gene (5 bases). Trimming pared 4 bases from V and 3 bases from J, leaving 13 bases between. The germline CDR1 and CDR2 sequences are SEHNR and FQNEAQ (reference sequence). The CDR3 covers 15 residues.